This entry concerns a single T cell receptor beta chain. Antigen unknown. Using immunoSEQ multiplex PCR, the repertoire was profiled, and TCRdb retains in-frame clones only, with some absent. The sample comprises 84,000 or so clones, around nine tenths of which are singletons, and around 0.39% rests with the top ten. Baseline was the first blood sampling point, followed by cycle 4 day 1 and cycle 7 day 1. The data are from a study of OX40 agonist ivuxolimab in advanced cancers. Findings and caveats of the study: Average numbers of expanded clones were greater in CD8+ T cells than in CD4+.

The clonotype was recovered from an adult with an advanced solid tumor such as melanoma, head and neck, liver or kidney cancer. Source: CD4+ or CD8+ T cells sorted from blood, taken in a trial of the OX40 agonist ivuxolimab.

The CDR3 nucleotides read TGCAGCGTTCGTGCAGATACGCAGTATTTT. Protein product: CSVRADTQYF. The chain couples TRBV29-1 to TRBJ2-3; no definite D call. V gave up 5 bases and J gave up 4 bases, with 4 bases separating them. CDR1 SQVTM and CDR2 ANQGSEA come from the germline V gene. The length of the CDR3 is 10 residues.